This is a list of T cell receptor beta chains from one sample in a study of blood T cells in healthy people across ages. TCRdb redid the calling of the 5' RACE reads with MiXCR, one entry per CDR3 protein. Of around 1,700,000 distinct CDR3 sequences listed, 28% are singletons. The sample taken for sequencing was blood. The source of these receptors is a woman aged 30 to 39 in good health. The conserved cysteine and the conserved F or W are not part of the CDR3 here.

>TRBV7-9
ASSPESGPQETQY
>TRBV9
ASSGGGGTGTINERF
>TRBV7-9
ASSLAGTPYNEQF
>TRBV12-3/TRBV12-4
ASSEGGVDF
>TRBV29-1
SVDLRQGAQTYNEQF
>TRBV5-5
ASREAGQVAYEQY
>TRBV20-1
SALPGAVGYNEQF
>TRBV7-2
ASSGRMNTEAF
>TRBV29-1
SVDGVDGYT
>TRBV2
ASSEEDGRTDTQY
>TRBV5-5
ASSLGGGRHTDTQY
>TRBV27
AGSWAGSNSPLH
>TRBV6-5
ASSFDRAGANVLT
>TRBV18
ASSPRTDTEAF
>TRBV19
ASSMDNRFPSNQPQH
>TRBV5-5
ASSGLVGTENEQY
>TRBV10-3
AIRTAPSTDTQY
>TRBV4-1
ASSQESSAKNIQY
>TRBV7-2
ASGQGGLTEAF
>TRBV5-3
ARSLRTSGGCSYNEQF
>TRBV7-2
ASSPGASYGYT
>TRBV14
ASSQGGTGNYEQY
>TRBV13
ASSAPTSGRYNEQF
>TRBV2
ASSDREFNGYT
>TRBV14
ASSQIGTLAYGQY
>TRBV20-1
SARGPEGLAATDTQY
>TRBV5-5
ASSAQGGTEAF
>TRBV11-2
ASSVGTGSYGHT
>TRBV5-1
ASSPTDRPHIDTQY
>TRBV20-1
SARGGSGIYNEQF
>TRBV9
ASRDHASGGVETQY
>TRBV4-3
ASSQDRTGEGGYYEQY
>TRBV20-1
SGLAGETYEQY
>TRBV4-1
ASSAATGYSYEQY
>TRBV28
ASSPPGDPQETQY
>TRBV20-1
SARRGADFDEQY
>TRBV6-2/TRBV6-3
ASIRGDSLLYEQY
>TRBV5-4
ASSLVTGVEGEQF
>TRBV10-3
AIPRNRGDEQY
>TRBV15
ATSRDNGETQY
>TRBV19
ASSWPGGGDEQF
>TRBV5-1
ASRIGGTAEQF
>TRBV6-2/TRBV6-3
ASSYSATNYNEQF
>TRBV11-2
AGSSLAGGGETQY
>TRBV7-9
ASSPPGTPIRTGYEQY
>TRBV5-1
ASSKGQGGDEQY
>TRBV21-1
ASDRHSRSYCEQY
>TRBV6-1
ASSEAPTGTYNEQF
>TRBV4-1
ASSQERDKYNEQF
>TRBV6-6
ASTKDRDGYYGYT
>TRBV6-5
ASRTGSLQETQY
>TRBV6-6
ASRRDRGLGETQY
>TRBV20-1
SARDPAGRVQPQH
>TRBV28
ASSPRTVRQY
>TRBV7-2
ASRTSGRTSYNEQF
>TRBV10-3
ATRPDRGWNEQF
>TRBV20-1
SAARTGRTDTQY
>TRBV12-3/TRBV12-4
ASSYFSTDTQY
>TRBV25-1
AGVQAGTPKGTQY